Following are 27 T cell receptor beta chains from one sample sequenced in a study of post-analysis software for immune sequencing data. The antigens these receptors bind are not known. Carried by the TCR beta cDNA libraries were unique molecular identifiers. TCRdb recomputed calls from the PCR reads with MiXCR, one row per CDR3 protein. Of roughly 730,000 distinct CDR3 sequences in the sample, around 27% were seen once. Study conclusions and caveats: Controls showed lower frequencies than patients for a handful of TRBV segments, and TRBV5-6, TRBV5-1 and TRBV20-1 were among these.

Sequencing was carried out using blood. The receptors originated from a girl between 5 and 17 years old with multiple sclerosis.

This clonotype was picked up a small number of times. V gene TRBV5-1 combines with J gene TRBJ1-2, with D unclear. V was trimmed by 0 bases and J by 3 bases, leaving 12 bases between them. Germline CDR1 reads SGHRS; CDR2 reads YFSETQ. The CDR3 totals 15 residues. The CDR3 protein is CASSLVTGPDYGYTF. The CDR3 DNA sequence: TGCGCCAGCAGCTTGGTTACCGGACCTGACTATGGCTACACCTTC.

The V gene is TRBV24-1, the J gene TRBJ1-2, with a weak D call TRBD1 (5 bases). The CDR3 extends over 14 amino acids. The germline V and J ends were trimmed by 0 bases and 5 bases, with 9 bases remaining between them. Germline V gives CDR1 KGHDR, CDR2 SFDVKD. Here the CDR3 reads CATSDLEGMYGYTF. DNA of the CDR3: TGTGCCACCAGTGATTTGGAGGGGATGTATGGCTACACCTTC.

This clonotype was counted ten times or more. The V gene is TRBV6-6, the J gene TRBJ2-7; D call uncertain. The V and J ends lost 8 bases and 3 bases respectively, with 17 bases between them. CDR3 size: 14 residues. The germline V gene encodes CDR1 MNHNY and CDR2 SVGAGI (reference sequence). CDR3 in amino acids: CASGSTGPDYEQYF. The CDR3 DNA reads as TGTGCCAGCGGATCCACTGGCCCCGACTACGAGCAGTACTTC.

This sequence joins TRBV7-9 and TRBJ2-7; TRBD2 matches at 12 bases. The CDR3 loop spans 15 amino acids. Germline CDR1 is SEHNR and CDR2 is FQNEAQ (reference sequence). J gave up 4 bases and V 6 bases, and 7 bases lay outside the gene matches. The CDR3 loop reads CASSPSGRGIYEQYF. In nucleotides, the CDR3 is TGTGCCAGCAGTCCTAGCGGGAGGGGGATTTACGAGCAGTACTTC.

Here the CDR3 DNA reads TGCGCCAGCAGCCTGGGACAGGGGGGGGGAAATGAGCAGTTCTTC. Translated: CASSLGQGGGNEQFF. The chain is built from TRBV5-1 and TRBJ2-1, with TRBD1 identical over 11 bases. The ends lost 4 bases at V and 7 bases at J; junction bases unmatched: 7. Germline CDR1 is SGHRS and CDR2 is YFSETQ. CDR3 length: 15 amino acids.

This clonotype showed up just a few times. The chain is built from TRBV29-1 and TRBJ2-2; 8 bases are a match to TRBD2. The CDR3 is made up of 19 amino acids. V lost 2 bases, J lost 6 bases, and 20 bases stayed unmatched. CDR1 SQVTM and CDR2 ANQGSEA come from the germline V gene. CDR3 residues: CSVEFREGQPSAGPGELFF. The DNA for the CDR3 is TGCAGCGTTGAATTCCGGGAGGGCCAGCCTTCCGCGGGCCCCGGGGAGCTGTTTTTT.

This clonotype was seen more than once but under ten times. The chain links TRBV7-9 to TRBJ2-1, with 8 bases identical to TRBD2. In germline, CDR1 is SEHNR, CDR2 FQNEAQ (reference sequence). The V gene end was trimmed by 2 bases and the J gene end by 0 bases; junction bases not matched to a gene: 12. The CDR3 is made up of 19 amino acids. In DNA form, the CDR3 reads TGTGCCAGCAGCTTACGGCCCCCGGGAGGGAGAGGCTCCTACAATGAGCAGTTCTTC. It yields the protein CASSLRPPGGRGSYNEQFF.

In this sample, this clonotype turned up many times. V is TRBV29-1 and J is TRBJ2-3; 10 positions match TRBD1. The CDR3 has 14 amino acids. Trimming cost V 7 bases and J 3 bases; bases outside gene matches: 7. From germline, CDR1 is SQVTM and CDR2 ANQGSEA. CDR3 protein: CSARDRGLTDTQYF. The CDR3 DNA sequence: TGCAGCGCCAGGGACAGGGGTCTAACAGATACGCAGTATTTT.

This chain links TRBV29-1 with TRBJ2-3; D remains unclear. Germline V gene sequence: CDR1 SQVTM, CDR2 ANQGSEA. Deletions cut 5 bases from V and 2 bases from J, with 8 bases between. The CDR3 is 12 amino acids. In DNA, the CDR3 is TGCAGCGTTATGAAGGACACAGATACGCAGTATTTT. Translation: CSVMKDTDTQYF.

This clonotype showed up just a few times. V gene TRBV9 combines with J gene TRBJ1-4; maybe TRBD1 (6 bases). Germline assignment: CDR1 SGDLS and CDR2 YYNGEE. This CDR3 region has 15 residues. The V gene lost 3 bases and the J gene lost 3 bases, with 12 bases spanning the gap. The CDR3 nucleotides are TGTGCCAGCAGCGCCACAGGGAGTCCTAATGAAAAACTGTTTTTT. Translated: CASSATGSPNEKLFF.

The rearrangement links TRBV19 to TRBJ1-1; TRBD1 matches 10 bases. Unmatched junction bases numbered 5, after V lost 7 bases and J lost 6 bases. Germline values: CDR1 LNHDA, CDR2 SQIVND (reference sequence). The CDR3 is 13 residues long. The CDR3 DNA follows: TGTGCCAGTACACCGGGACAGGGGTCTGAAGCTTTCTTT. Amino acids: CASTPGQGSEAFF.

The chain uses TRBV3-1 and TRBJ1-6; the D is unclear. The CDR3 runs 13 residues. Germline CDR1 LGHDT, CDR2 YNNKEL (reference sequence). V was trimmed by 5 bases and J by 9 bases, leaving 11 bases between them. This chain's CDR3 is CASSSDGRSPLHF. The CDR3 DNA follows: TGTGCCAGCAGCTCGGACGGACGTTCACCCCTCCACTTT.

V gene TRBV7-2 combines with J gene TRBJ2-4; 10 bases fit TRBD2. The J call may be mistaken, given a closer DNA end match to TRBJ2-7. Germline assignment: CDR1 SGHTA and CDR2 FQGNSA. CDR3 length: 15 residues. CDR3 nucleotide sequence: TGTGCCAGCAGCTTTAAGCGGGAGGGCCCCAACGAGCAGTACTTC. Its protein is CASSFKREGPNEQYF.

J is TRBJ2-6 and V is TRBV6-6; 10 bases fit TRBD1. Germline CDR1 reads MNHNY; CDR2 reads SVGAGI (reference sequence). The V gene end was trimmed by 8 bases and the J gene end by 1 base; junction bases not matched to a gene: 5. The CDR3 runs 16 residues. The CDR3 region is CASWGQGLSGANVLTF. The CDR3 DNA reads TGTGCCAGCTGGGGACAGGGGTTATCTGGGGCCAACGTCCTGACTTTC.

V and J are TRBV5-5 and TRBJ1-2; weak D call: TRBD1 (5 bases). The germline V and J ends were trimmed by 0 bases and 4 bases, with 16 bases remaining between them. CDR3 length: 16 amino acids. The germline V gene encodes CDR1 SGHKS and CDR2 YYEKEE (reference sequence). The CDR3 sequence: CASSLEQRVRGYGYTF. CDR3 DNA sequence: TGTGCCAGCAGCTTGGAACAGAGGGTAAGGGGCTATGGCTACACCTTC.

The table lists this clonotype with a few counts. The gene calls are TRBV11-2 and TRBJ2-3; the match to TRBD2 covers 9 bases. CDR3 length: 17 residues. The germline V gene encodes CDR1 SGHAT and CDR2 FQNNGV. J lost 2 bases, V lost 4 bases, and 10 bases had no gene match. The CDR3 DNA sequence: TGTGCCAGCAGCTCTAGGGTCCTAGCGGGGACCACAGATACGCAGTATTTT. Translation gives CASSSRVLAGTTDTQYF.

This chain connects TRBV11-2 to TRBJ2-3; no reliable D call. CDR3 length: 11 residues. V shed 3 bases and J shed 7 bases, with 5 bases lying between them. Germline lookup yields CDR1 SGHAT and CDR2 FQNNGV. The chain's CDR3 is CASSFRNTQYF. As DNA, the CDR3 is TGTGCCAGCAGCTTTAGGAATACGCAGTATTTT.

The V gene is TRBV28, the J gene TRBJ2-1; 7 bases line up with TRBD2. CDR3 length: 15 amino acids. Trimming took 6 bases from V and 9 from J; bases not matched to a gene: 14. Germline assignment: CDR1 MDHEN and CDR2 SYDVKM. The CDR3 sequence is CASSPIGLTGGEQFF. CDR3 in DNA: TGTGCCAGCAGCCCCATTGGGCTAACGGGAGGTGAGCAGTTCTTC. Full variable domain (rest looked up from reference TRBV28 and TRBJ2-1): DVKVTQSSRYLVKRTGEKVFLECVQDMDHENMFWYRQDPGLGLRLIYFSYDVKMKEKGDIPEGYSVSREKKERFSLILESASTNQTSMYLCASSPIGLTGGEQFFGPGTRLTVL.

The rearrangement joins TRBV7-9 to TRBJ1-3; the D gene is possibly TRBD1 (6 bases). V lost 2 bases and J 6 bases, leaving 14 bases between the germline ends. The CDR3 loop spans 15 amino acids. The germline gives CDR1 SEHNR, CDR2 FQNEAQ (reference sequence). The CDR3: CASSLQGTGENTIYF. The CDR3 DNA is TGTGCCAGCAGCTTACAGGGGACTGGAGAAAACACCATATATTTT.

The V call is TRBV7-9, the J call TRBJ2-4; 10 bases match TRBD2. TRBJ2-7 explains the end of the DNA better; the J call may be wrong. Germline V gives CDR1 SEHNR, CDR2 FQNEAQ (reference sequence). This CDR3 is built from 14 residues. CDR3: CASSFLAGAYEQYF. DNA for the CDR3: TGTGCCAGCAGCTTCCTAGCGGGGGCCTACGAGCAGTACTTC.

This clonotype was picked up a small number of times. J is TRBJ2-7 and V is TRBV28, with 13 bases that match TRBD2. CDR1 and CDR2 from the germline V gene are MDHEN and SYDVKM. V trimming: 5 bases; J trimming: 12 bases; junction bases outside the gene matches: 7. This CDR3 spans 13 amino acids. DNA of the CDR3: TGTGCCAGCAGTCCCGGACTAGCGGGAGATAGGTACTTC. Translated: CASSPGLAGDRYF.

The genes are TRBV20-1 and TRBJ2-7; 7 bases fit TRBD1. This CDR3 contains 15 residues. V lost 4 bases to trimming and J lost 6 bases; unmatched junction nucleotides: 15. Germline V CDR1 and CDR2: DFQATT, SNEGSKA (reference sequence). The CDR3 spells CSANLHVITGAEQYF. The DNA for the CDR3 is TGCAGTGCTAACCTCCACGTTATTACAGGGGCCGAGCAGTACTTC.

J is TRBJ2-1 and V is TRBV6-5, with TRBD2 as a possible D gene (6 bases). Trimming took 5 bases from V and 6 from J, leaving 11 bases between them. Germline CDR1 is MNHEY and CDR2 is SVGAGI. The CDR3 is 13 residues long. For the CDR3, the DNA is TGTGCCAGCAGTCCCTCTAGCGCCAATGAGCAGTTCTTC. It encodes CASSPSSANEQFF.

Only a few counts were recorded for this clonotype. The rearrangement links TRBV20-1 to TRBJ2-7, with 7 bases lining up with TRBD1. Germline V gives CDR1 DFQATT, CDR2 SNEGSKA (reference sequence). V lost 6 bases and J lost 6; bases outside the gene matches: 14. The CDR3 has 14 residues. In DNA, the CDR3 is TGCAGTGCACGCGACACAGGGGCCGGTGCCGAGCAGTACTTC. It specifies CSARDTGAGAEQYF.

J is TRBJ1-1 and V is TRBV5-1, with unresolved D. Germline CDR1 SGHRS, CDR2 YFSETQ. The CDR3 loop spans 17 amino acids. The V end was cut by 3 bases, the J end by 2 bases, with 20 bases between. CDR3 loop: CASSSSRAWPPNTEAFF. The CDR3 DNA reads as TGCGCCAGCAGCTCGAGCCGGGCCTGGCCCCCTAACACTGAAGCTTTCTTT.

In this sample, this clonotype turned up a few times. The rearrangement links TRBV10-3 to TRBJ2-7; TRBD2 is a possible D gene (6 bases). The germline gives CDR1 ENHRY, CDR2 SYGVKD. This CDR3 spans 13 amino acids. Trimming removed 7 bases at V and 2 bases at J, with 12 bases between. The CDR3 loop is CAITAGDPYEQYF. The CDR3 region has the DNA TGTGCCATCACAGCGGGTGACCCCTACGAGCAGTACTTC.

The sample holds a few counts of this clonotype. The chain carries TRBV5-1 and TRBJ2-1, with 9 bases fitting TRBD2. The CDR3 runs 16 residues. The germline gives CDR1 SGHRS, CDR2 YFSETQ. Germline trimming cut 9 bases from V and 1 base from J; bases unmatched to any gene: 11. The CDR3 DNA reads as TGCGCCACAAGTGCGGGGGGGACAGTGTCCTACAATGAGCAGTTCTTC. It translates to CATSAGGTVSYNEQFF.